Below, 5 T cell receptor beta chains from the same sample are listed, as sequenced in a study of T cell repertoires in cytomegalovirus infection. TCRdb re-called the reads with MiXCR, one entry per CDR3 protein. The table has roughly 760,000 distinct CDR3 sequences, under 40% seen once. The sequencing sample was made of PBMCs. These receptors were taken from a human donor in good health (CMV status not recorded). Some clones in this sample may be carry-over from other donors' samples.

This sequence joins TRBV28 and TRBJ1-1; D is undetermined. The CDR3 spans 12 residues. Germline assignment: CDR1 MDHEN and CDR2 SYDVKM. V shed 7 bases and J shed 5 bases, with 11 bases lying between them. DNA of the CDR3: TGTGCCAGCACCGCATTGGGTACTGAAGCTTTCTTT. Translated, it gives CASTALGTEAFF.

This clonotype was counted many times. This chain links TRBV28 with TRBJ1-3; D remains unclear. Germline V gene data show CDR1 as MDHEN and CDR2 as SYDVKM. V gave up 5 bases and J gave up 3 bases, with 17 bases separating them. The CDR3 covers 16 residues. CDR3 sequence reads: CASSPAWAGSGNTIYF. The CDR3 coding sequence is TGTGCCAGCAGTCCCGCGTGGGCGGGGAGTGGAAACACCATATATTTT.

This clonotype was seen many times. J is TRBJ1-5 and V is TRBV12-3 or TRBV12-4, with 7 bases fitting TRBD1. The ends lost 4 bases at V and 1 base at J; junction bases unmatched: 13. The CDR3 has 18 residues. The chain's CDR3 is CASSSRQGKLLSNQPQHF. The CDR3 bases are TGTGCCAGCAGTTCCCGACAGGGAAAGTTACTCAGCAATCAGCCCCAGCATTTT.

The chain combines TRBV5-4 with TRBJ1-2, with TRBD1 as a possible D gene (6 bases). CDR1 and CDR2 (germline): SGHNT, YYREEE (reference sequence). This CDR3 contains 16 residues. Trimming pared 1 base from V and 6 bases from J, leaving 19 bases between. CDR3 in DNA: TGTGCCAGCAGCTTGTTCGGACAGCGCGTTCGAGATGGCTACACCTTC. Its protein is CASSLFGQRVRDGYTF.

The chain links TRBV10-3 to TRBJ2-7; tentatively, D is TRBD1 (5 bases). The CDR3 sequence is 14 residues long. V dropped 8 bases and J dropped 2 bases, with 16 bases sitting between them. Germline CDR1 and CDR2: ENHRY and SYGVKD. The CDR3 bases are TGTGCCATCGGGGTGGAGCAGGGTCCCTACGAGCAGTACTTC. Protein product: CAIGVEQGPYEQYF.